This T cell receptor (beta chain) was profiled in a study of T cells in localized non-small cell lung cancer. The table came from immunoSEQ multiplex PCR; TCRdb's copy has only in-frame clones and leaves some out. The table has about 28,000 clones, around 90% seen once. The CDR3 is 16 residues long. V was trimmed by 0 bases and J by 1 base, leaving 11 bases between them. Germline loops: CDR1 SGHRS, CDR2 YFSETQ. This chain links TRBV5-1 with TRBJ2-4; D is undetermined. This TCR was sampled from a woman aged 18 to 55 with stage I lung adenocarcinoma. The specimen was peripheral blood, collected before any cancer treatment. The DNA of the CDR3 is TGCGCCAGCAGCTTGGGGGCAGCCTCCGCCAAAAACATTCAGTACTTC. Amino acid sequence: CASSLGAASAKNIQYF.